This is a list of T cell receptor beta chains from one sample in a study of beta chain features in type 1 diabetes. TCRdb's copy holds only in-frame clones and misses some; the assay was immunoSEQ multiplex PCR. The data show about 650,000 clones, around 12% seen once. Sequences were obtained from naive CD4+ T cells from blood. Receptor source: a man aged 30 to 39 with type 1 diabetes. Each CDR3 is given with its conserved first and last residue. Each record gives: CDR3 protein, CDR3 DNA, clone size, D gene, V gene, J gene. The D gene is left open where the match is weak. Some rows have no size entry. The others give once, few or many, or a class for an expanded clone.

CASSSGQDEKLFF	TGTGCCAGCAGTAGTGGACAGGACGAAAAACTGTTTTTT	NA	TRBD1	TRBV6-5	TRBJ1-4
CASSGPRTSHNEQFF	TGTGCCAGCAGCGGGCCGAGGACTAGCCACAATGAGCAGTTCTTC	few	TRBD2	TRBV5-4	TRBJ2-1
CASEESGTSTGELFF	TGTGCCAGCGAGGAATCCGGGACATCCACCGGGGAGCTGTTTTTT	few	NA	TRBV28	TRBJ2-2
CASREGWPTYEQYF	TGTGCCAGCCGAGAGGGGTGGCCCACCTACGAGCAGTACTTC	NA	NA	TRBV7-2	TRBJ2-7
CASSSGNQETQYF	TGTGCCAGCAGCTCGGGGAATCAAGAGACCCAGTACTTC	NA	NA	TRBV7-2	TRBJ2-5
CASSLSGTERPYLFF	TGTGCCAGCAGTTTATCTGGGACAGAACGACCCTATCTGTTTTTT	few	TRBD1	TRBV27	TRBJ1-4
CASSLYREGSNQPQHF	TGTGCCAGCAGCCTCTACAGGGAGGGGAGCAATCAGCCCCAGCATTTT	NA	NA	TRBV6-6	TRBJ1-5
CSVVAGFYGYTF	TGCAGCGTTGTGGCAGGGTTCTATGGCTACACCTTC	NA	NA	TRBV29-1	TRBJ1-2
CASSYSSGARGYTF	TGTGCCAGCAGTTACTCCTCAGGGGCGCGAGGCTACACCTTC	NA	NA	TRBV6-5	TRBJ1-2
CATSLEREKETQYF	TGTGCCACCAGCCTGGAAAGGGAAAAAGAGACCCAGTACTTC	once	NA	TRBV15	TRBJ2-5
CSVTPGGTDTIYF	TGCAGCGTTACTCCAGGGGGTACCGACACCATATATTTT	NA	TRBD1	TRBV29-1	TRBJ1-3
CASSLGGSSADTQYF	TGTGCCAGCAGCTTGGGAGGTTCCAGTGCAGATACGCAGTATTTT	NA	NA	TRBV5-4	TRBJ2-3
CASSLRNNEQFF	TGTGCCAGCAGCCTCCGTAACAATGAGCAGTTCTTC	few	NA	TRBV9	TRBJ2-1
CASSLDPGGFYNEQFF	TGTGCCAGCAGCTTAGACCCCGGGGGCTTCTACAATGAGCAGTTCTTC	NA	NA	TRBV11-2	TRBJ2-1
CASKAGGPQETQYF	TGTGCCAGCAAGGCGGGGGGCCCACAAGAGACCCAGTACTTC	NA	TRBD2	TRBV2	TRBJ2-5
CASSRRQGDSYNEQFF	TGTGCCAGCAGCCGTCGACAGGGGGACTCCTACAATGAGCAGTTCTTC	few	TRBD1	TRBV7-2	TRBJ2-1
CASSSTVNTEAFF	TGTGCCAGCAGCTCGACCGTGAACACTGAAGCTTTCTTT	NA	NA	TRBV7-2	TRBJ1-1
CASSPGNGVRETQYF	TGTGCCAGCAGCCCAGGAAATGGGGTTAGAGAGACCCAGTACTTC	few	NA	TRBV9	TRBJ2-5
CASLSDRAQETQYF	TGCGCCAGCCTCTCGGACAGGGCCCAAGAGACCCAGTACTTC	NA	TRBD1	TRBV5-1	TRBJ2-5
CASSPSWTGNQPQHF	TGTGCCAGCAGCCCGAGCTGGACAGGGAATCAGCCCCAGCATTTT	NA	TRBD1	TRBV7-2	TRBJ1-5
CASSPFDPTGGNEQFF	TGTGCCAGCTCGCCGTTCGACCCTACAGGGGGCAATGAGCAGTTCTTC	NA	TRBD1	TRBV18	TRBJ2-1
CASSSGQSVREQYF	TGTGCCAGCAGCTCGGGACAGTCCGTTCGCGAGCAGTACTTC	NA	TRBD1	TRBV7-2	TRBJ2-7
CTSSQDRSGAFMNTEAFF	TGCACCAGCAGCCAAGATCGGTCGGGGGCGTTCATGAACACTGAAGCTTTCTTT	few	NA	TRBV1	TRBJ1-1
CASIKDRSGYNSPLHF	TGTGCCAGCATCAAGGACAGGTCTGGCTATAATTCACCCCTCCACTTT	few	TRBD1	TRBV2	TRBJ1-6
CASSFKGQALESPLHF	TGTGCCAGCAGTTTCAAGGGACAGGCCTTAGAATCACCCCTCCACTTT	NA	TRBD1	TRBV27	TRBJ1-6
CASSTGANYGYTF	TGTGCCAGCAGCACAGGGGCTAACTATGGCTACACCTTC	NA	TRBD1	TRBV11-2	TRBJ1-2
CSVAGTGSYEKLFF	TGCAGCGTTGCCGGGACAGGGAGTTATGAAAAACTGTTTTTT	few	TRBD1	TRBV29-1	TRBJ1-4
CASSYSPSSTDTQYF	TGTGCCAGCAGTTACTCTCCATCTAGCACAGATACGCAGTATTTT	few	NA	TRBV6-5	TRBJ2-3
CASSFTSYEQYF	TGTGCCAGCAGCTTCACTTCCTACGAGCAGTACTTC	few	NA	TRBV7-2	TRBJ2-7
CASSESSVDTQYF	TGCGCCAGCAGTGAGTCGAGCGTAGATACGCAGTATTTT	few	NA	TRBV10-1	TRBJ2-3
CASSPGQGLDEQYF	TGTGCCAGCAGCCCGGGACAGGGGCTGGACGAGCAGTACTTC	few	TRBD1	TRBV7-9	TRBJ2-7
CASSYVAGANVLTF	TGTGCCAGCAGTTACGTAGCTGGGGCCAACGTCCTGACTTTC	few	NA	TRBV6-5	TRBJ2-6
CSVAGLAGNLREQYF	TGCAGCGTTGCGGGACTAGCGGGGAACCTACGGGAGCAGTACTTC	few	TRBD2	TRBV29-1	TRBJ2-7
CSVRSGGGNSYEQYF	TGCAGCGTCAGGAGTGGCGGTGGAAATTCCTACGAGCAGTACTTC	NA	NA	TRBV29-1	TRBJ2-7
CASSLRNNEQFF	TGTGCCAGCAGCTTGAGAAACAATGAGCAGTTCTTC	many	NA	TRBV13	TRBJ2-1
CASSQGQVESNQPQHF	TGTGCCAGCTCCCAGGGACAGGTAGAGAGCAATCAGCCCCAGCATTTT	NA	TRBD1	TRBV18	TRBJ1-5
CASSPSPGTGKQPQHF	TGTGCCAGCAGCCCTAGTCCCGGGACAGGGAAGCAGCCCCAGCATTTT	few	TRBD1	TRBV9	TRBJ1-5
CASSLTGRTSSGANVLTF	TGCGCCAGCAGCTTGACAGGGCGGACCTCCTCTGGGGCCAACGTCCTGACTTTC	NA	NA	TRBV5-1	TRBJ2-6
CASSASGTGHEKLFF	TGTGCCAGCAGTGCCTCCGGGACAGGGCATGAAAAACTGTTTTTT	few	TRBD1	TRBV25-1	TRBJ1-4
CASSFNSLETQYF	TGTGCCAGCAGCTTCAACTCCTTGGAGACCCAGTACTTC	NA	NA	TRBV7-9	TRBJ2-5